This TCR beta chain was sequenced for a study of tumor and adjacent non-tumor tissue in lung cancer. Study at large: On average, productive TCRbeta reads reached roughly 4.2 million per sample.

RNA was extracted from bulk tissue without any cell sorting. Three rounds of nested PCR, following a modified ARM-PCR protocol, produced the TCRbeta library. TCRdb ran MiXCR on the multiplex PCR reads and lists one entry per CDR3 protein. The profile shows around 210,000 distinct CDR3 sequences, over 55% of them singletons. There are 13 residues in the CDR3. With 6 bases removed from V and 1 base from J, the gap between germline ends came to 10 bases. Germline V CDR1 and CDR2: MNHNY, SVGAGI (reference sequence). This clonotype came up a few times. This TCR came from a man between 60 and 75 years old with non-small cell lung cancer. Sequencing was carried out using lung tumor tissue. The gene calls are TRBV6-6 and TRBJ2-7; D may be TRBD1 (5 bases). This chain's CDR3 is CASSQGVSYEQYF. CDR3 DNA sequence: TGTGCCAGCAGCCAAGGGGTATCCTACGAGCAGTACTTC.